One sample yielded the 11 T cell receptor beta chains listed below, sequenced in a study of shared clonotypes between healthy human individuals. Repertoires were generated with immunoSEQ multiplex PCR, while TCRdb's copy carries only in-frame clones and drops some. The table includes approximately 1,000,000 clones, approximately 80% detected once. Sequencing was carried out using memory CD4+ T cells from PBMCs. Subset in this sample: CD45RA-negative fraction. The receptors here all came from a man younger than 30 in good health. Some clones in this sample may be carry-over from other donors' samples.

This chain joins TRBV28 and TRBJ1-4, with D possibly TRBD1 on 6 matching bases. Trimming removed 10 bases from V and 11 bases from J, with 26 bases in between. This CDR3 spans 15 amino acids. Looked up from germline, CDR1 is MDHEN and CDR2 is SYDVKM. CDR3 in DNA: TGTGCCACCTCCACAGGGTCGGATGGAAGTGGGAAACTGTTTTTT. This sequence encodes CATSTGSDGSGKLFF.

This chain uses TRBV5-1 with TRBJ2-3, with 8 positions matching TRBD2. Trimming at V came to 6 bases and at J to 2 bases, leaving 5 bases not matched to a gene. From germline, CDR1 is SGHRS and CDR2 YFSETQ. The CDR3 is 14 residues long. The CDR3 region is CASKAGGPTDTQYF. The CDR3 DNA reads as TGCGCCAGCAAGGCGGGGGGACCCACAGATACGCAGTATTTT.

V is TRBV27 and J is TRBJ1-1, with D perhaps TRBD1 (6 bases). V was pared by 7 bases and J by 5 bases, with 14 bases between. CDR1 is MNHEY, CDR2 SMNVEV, per germline (reference sequence). CDR3 size: 13 residues. CDR3 protein: CASMEGDGTEAFF. CDR3 DNA: TGTGCCAGCATGGAGGGGGATGGGACTGAAGCTTTCTTT.

About this clone itself: Other DNA sequences in this specimen translate into the identical CDR3. V is TRBV5-1 and J is TRBJ2-5, with TRBD2 matching over 11 bases. The CDR3 spans 15 residues. Germline V gene sequence: CDR1 SGHRS, CDR2 YFSETQ. J lost 4 bases, V lost 0 bases, and 2 bases had no gene match. The CDR3 sequence: CASSLGLAGGETQYF. The CDR3 nucleotides are TGCGCCAGCAGCTTGGGCCTAGCGGGAGGAGAGACCCAGTACTTC.

The chain uses TRBV18 and TRBJ2-3; 14 nucleotides line up with TRBD2. V was pared by 3 bases and J by 6 bases, with 5 bases of the junction left unmatched. The germline gives CDR1 KGHSH, CDR2 LQKENI. The CDR3 spans 16 residues. CDR3 coding DNA: TGTGCCAGCTCACCGCCGACTAGCGGGGGGGAGGATACGCAGTATTTT. The encoded protein is CASSPPTSGGEDTQYF.

The CDR3 bases are TGTGCCACCAGCAGAGCCCTTGGGGGACTGGGGACTGAAGCTTTCTTT. This encodes CATSRALGGLGTEAFF. The genes are TRBV15 and TRBJ1-1, with TRBD1 as a possible D gene (5 bases). Germline CDR1 reads LNHNV; CDR2 reads YYDKDF (reference sequence). Trimming shortened V by 1 base and J by 5 bases, and 17 bases separated the two germline ends. This CDR3 has 16 residues.

The V call is TRBV6-6, the J call TRBJ2-6; D is undetermined. The germline gives CDR1 MNHNY, CDR2 SVGAGI (reference sequence). V gave up 7 bases and J gave up 2 bases, with 6 bases separating them. This CDR3 spans 13 amino acids. The CDR3 here is CASTVPGANVLTF. The CDR3 DNA follows: TGTGCCAGCACTGTACCTGGGGCCAACGTCCTGACTTTC.

In its sample, this clone was seen once. The J gene is TRBJ2-5, the V gene TRBV4-1; possibly TRBD2 for D (6 bases). The CDR3 runs 15 residues. V was cut by 6 bases and J by 6 bases, with 20 bases left in between. CDR1 and CDR2 (germline): MGHRA, YSYEKL. CDR3 amino acids: CASREAYGSEQTQYF. Written as DNA, the CDR3 is TGCGCCAGCAGGGAGGCCTACGGGAGCGAGCAGACCCAGTACTTC.

V is TRBV6-1 and J is TRBJ2-7, with 9 bases lining up with TRBD2. Germline V gives CDR1 MNHNS, CDR2 SASEGT. J gave up 2 bases and V 10 bases, and 12 bases lay outside the gene matches. The CDR3 runs 15 residues. The CDR3 DNA sequence: TGTGCCATCGGGACGGGTGGCGGGAGGGCCTACGAGCAGTACTTC. This encodes CAIGTGGGRAYEQYF.

The chain is built from TRBV4-3 and TRBJ2-5, with 8 nucleotides matching TRBD1. The V gene end was trimmed by 0 bases and the J gene end by 5 bases; junction bases not matched to a gene: 5. The CDR3 consists of 15 residues. CDR1 LGHNA and CDR2 YSLEER come from the germline V gene. CDR3 nucleotides: TGCGCCAGCAGCCAAGATGACAGGGGTTGGGAGACCCAGTACTTC. Translated: CASSQDDRGWETQYF.

This clone was detected only a few times. The CDR3 loop is CASSGLVDGYTF. CDR3 coding DNA: TGTGCCAGCAGTGGCCTAGTGGATGGCTACACCTTC. V is TRBV6-6 and J is TRBJ1-2; D remains unclear. The germline V gene has CDR1 MNHNY and CDR2 SVGAGI (reference sequence). Trimming took 5 bases from V and 6 from J, leaving 10 bases between them. The CDR3 sequence is 12 residues long.